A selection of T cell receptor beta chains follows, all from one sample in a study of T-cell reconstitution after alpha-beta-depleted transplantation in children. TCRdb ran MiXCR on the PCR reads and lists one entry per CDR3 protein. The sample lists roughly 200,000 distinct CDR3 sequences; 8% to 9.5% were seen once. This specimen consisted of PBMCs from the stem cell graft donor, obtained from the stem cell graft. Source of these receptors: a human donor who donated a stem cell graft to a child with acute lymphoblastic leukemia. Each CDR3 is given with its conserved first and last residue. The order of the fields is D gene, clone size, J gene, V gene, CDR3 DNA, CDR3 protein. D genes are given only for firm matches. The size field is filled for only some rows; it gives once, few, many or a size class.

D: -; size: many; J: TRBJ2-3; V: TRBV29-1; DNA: TGCAGCGTTTCGGGCGACACAGATACGCAGTATTTT; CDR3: CSVSGDTDTQYF
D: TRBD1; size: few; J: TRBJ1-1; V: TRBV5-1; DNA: TGCGCCAGCAGCTTATACCGGGACAGGGGTATTGAAGCTTTCTTT; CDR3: CASSLYRDRGIEAFF
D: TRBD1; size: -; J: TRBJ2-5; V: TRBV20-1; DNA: TGCAGTGCTCGTGACAGGGGCGCGGGTAGTCGGAGAGAGACCCAGTACTTC; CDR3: CSARDRGAGSRRETQYF
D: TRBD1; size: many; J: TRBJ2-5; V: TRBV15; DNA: TGTGCCACCAGCGGAGGGTCCCGGGACAGGGGGCGAGACCAGTACTTC; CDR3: CATSGGSRDRGRDQYF
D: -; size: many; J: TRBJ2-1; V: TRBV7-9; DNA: TGTGCCAGCAGCTTAAGCTCCCAGGGGTTGGAGCAGTTCTTC; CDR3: CASSLSSQGLEQFF
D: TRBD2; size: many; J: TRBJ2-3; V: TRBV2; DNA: TGTGCCAGCAGGGAACTAGCGGGGCTGCAGTATTTT; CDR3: CASRELAGLQYF
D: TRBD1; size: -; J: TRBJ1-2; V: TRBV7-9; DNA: TGTGCCAGCAGCTTAGACCGGACAGGGGGCTTTGGCTACACCTTC; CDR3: CASSLDRTGGFGYTF
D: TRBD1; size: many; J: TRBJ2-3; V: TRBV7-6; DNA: TGTGCCAGCAGCTTCTCCGGGACAGGGGGGGTGTATACGCAGTATTTT; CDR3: CASSFSGTGGVYTQYF
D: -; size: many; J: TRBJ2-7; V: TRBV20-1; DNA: TGCAGTGCTAGGTCTCAGGGGGGTTACGAGCAGTACTTC; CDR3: CSARSQGGYEQYF
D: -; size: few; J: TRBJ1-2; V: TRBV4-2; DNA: TGTGCCAGCCGGGACACCGTTGGCTACACCTTC; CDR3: CASRDTVGYTF
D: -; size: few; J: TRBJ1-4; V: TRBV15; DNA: TGTGCCACCAGCAGTCGCACGCTCAATGAAAAACTGTTTTTT; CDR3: CATSSRTLNEKLFF
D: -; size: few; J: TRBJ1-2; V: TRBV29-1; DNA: TGCAGCGCAATTGGGCCTGGGGGCAACTATGGCTACACCTTC; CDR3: CSAIGPGGNYGYTF
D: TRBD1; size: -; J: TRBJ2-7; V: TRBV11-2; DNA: TGTGCCAGCAGCCGGGACAGGAGGGACTACGAGCAGTACTTC; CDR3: CASSRDRRDYEQYF
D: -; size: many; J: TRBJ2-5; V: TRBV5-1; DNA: TGCGCCAGCAGCCTGGGAAACATATATTGGGACGACCAGGTGACCCAGTACTTC; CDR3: CASSLGNIYWDDQVTQYF
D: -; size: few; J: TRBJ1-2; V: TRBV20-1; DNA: TGCAGTGCCGTGCTAGGGTCTCGGGGCTACACCTTC; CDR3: CSAVLGSRGYTF
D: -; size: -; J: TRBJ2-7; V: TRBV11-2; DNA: TGTGCCAGCAGTTTTCGATCTCACGCGGGGGAGCAGTACTTC; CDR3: CASSFRSHAGEQYF
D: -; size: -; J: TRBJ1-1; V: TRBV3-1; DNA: TGTGCCAGCAGCCAAGACTTTCCTGATATGAACACTGAAGCTTTCTTT; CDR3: CASSQDFPDMNTEAFF
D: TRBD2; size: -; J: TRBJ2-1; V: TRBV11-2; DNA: TGTGCCAGCAGCGACGGCGGGGGGGCCTACAATGAGCAGTTCTTC; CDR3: CASSDGGGAYNEQFF
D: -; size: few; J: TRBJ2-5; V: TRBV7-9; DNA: TGTGCCAGCAGCTTAGCGCTGGGGAACCAAGAGACCCAGTACTTC; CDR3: CASSLALGNQETQYF
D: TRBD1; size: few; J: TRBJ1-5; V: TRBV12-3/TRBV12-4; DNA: TGTGCCAGCAGTCCTAGACAGGGAGGCCATCAGCCCCAGCATTTT; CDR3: CASSPRQGGHQPQHF
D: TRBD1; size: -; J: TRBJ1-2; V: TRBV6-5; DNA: TGTGCCAGCAGTTCAAATAACGGACAGGGGAGCCATGGCTACACCTTC; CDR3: CASSSNNGQGSHGYTF
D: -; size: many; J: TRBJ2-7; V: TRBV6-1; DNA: TGTGCCAGCAGTAAAGAGCGGCTCTACGAGCAGTACTTC; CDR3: CASSKERLYEQYF
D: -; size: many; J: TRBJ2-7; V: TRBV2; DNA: TGTGCCAGCAGTGAGACATATTCCTACGAGCAGTACTTC; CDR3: CASSETYSYEQYF
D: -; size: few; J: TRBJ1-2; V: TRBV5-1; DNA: TGCGCCAGCAGCTCCATGATTGACTATGGCTACACCTTC; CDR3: CASSSMIDYGYTF
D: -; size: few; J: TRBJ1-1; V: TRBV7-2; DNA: TGTGCCAGCAGCCCTCAACAGGGAACTGAAGCTTTCTTT; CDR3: CASSPQQGTEAFF
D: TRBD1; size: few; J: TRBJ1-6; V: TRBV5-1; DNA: TGCGCCAGCAGCTTAACCGGGACAGACGATTCACCCCTCCACTTT; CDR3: CASSLTGTDDSPLHF
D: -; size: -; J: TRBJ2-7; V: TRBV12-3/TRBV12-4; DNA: TGTGCCAGCAGTTTCTGGGGACCCGAGCAGTACTTC; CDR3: CASSFWGPEQYF
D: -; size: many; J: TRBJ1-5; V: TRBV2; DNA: TGTGCCAGCAGGGGCGACAGCAATCAGCCCCAGCATTTT; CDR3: CASRGDSNQPQHF
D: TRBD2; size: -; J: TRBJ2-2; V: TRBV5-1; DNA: TGCGCCAGCAGCTTCGGCGGGGGGGACACCGGGGAGCTGTTTTTT; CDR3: CASSFGGGDTGELFF
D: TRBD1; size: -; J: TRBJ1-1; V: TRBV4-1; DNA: TGCGCCAGCAGCCGACTCGGACAGGGTATTACTGAAGCTTTCTTT; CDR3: CASSRLGQGITEAFF
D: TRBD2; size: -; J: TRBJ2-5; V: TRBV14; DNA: TGTGCCAGCAGCCAAGTCGGACTAGCGGAAGAGACCCAGTACTTC; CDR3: CASSQVGLAEETQYF
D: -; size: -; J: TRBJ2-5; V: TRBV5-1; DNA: TGCGCCAGCACCCCCGGAGGTCAAGAGACCCAGTACTTC; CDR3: CASTPGGQETQYF
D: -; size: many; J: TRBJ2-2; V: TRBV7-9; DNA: TGTGCCAGCAGCCCCCCTCGGGGAACCGGGGAGCTGTTTTTT; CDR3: CASSPPRGTGELFF
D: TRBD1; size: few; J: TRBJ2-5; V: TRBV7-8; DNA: TGTGCCAGCAGCTTAGAAGGGTGGACAGGGGGCCAAGAGACCCAGTACTTC; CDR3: CASSLEGWTGGQETQYF
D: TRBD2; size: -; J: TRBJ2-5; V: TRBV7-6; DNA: TGTGCCAGCAGCTGGGAACTAGCGGGGACGTGGGAGACCCAGTACTTC; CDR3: CASSWELAGTWETQYF
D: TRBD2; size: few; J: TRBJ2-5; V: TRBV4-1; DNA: TGCGCCAGCAGCCTCCCCGGGGGACTAGGACGAGAGACCCAGTACTTC; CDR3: CASSLPGGLGRETQYF
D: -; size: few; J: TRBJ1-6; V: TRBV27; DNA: TGTGCCACTCGGGCTCCAGGGCGGGCCGTTTCACCCCTCCACTTT; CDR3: CATRAPGRAVSPLHF
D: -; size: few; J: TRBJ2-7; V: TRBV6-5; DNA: TGTGCCAGCAGTTCTCGGCGACATGCCCCCTACGAGCAGTACTTC; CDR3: CASSSRRHAPYEQYF
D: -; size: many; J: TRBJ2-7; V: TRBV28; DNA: TGTGCCAGCAGTGCCAAACGGTGGGGATACTTGCGCCACGAGCAGTACTTC; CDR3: CASSAKRWGYLRHEQYF
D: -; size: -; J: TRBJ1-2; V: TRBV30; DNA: TGTGCCTGGAGTGGACCAGGGAACTATGGCTACACCTTC; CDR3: CAWSGPGNYGYTF
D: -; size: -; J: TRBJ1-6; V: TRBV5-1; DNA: TGCGCCAGCAGCTTGGGGAAACTGGACAACACAGCCCTCCACTTT; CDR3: CASSLGKLDNTALHF
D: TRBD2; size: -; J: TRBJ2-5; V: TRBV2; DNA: TGTGCCATTCTTAGCGGGGTAGAGGAGACCCAGTACTTC; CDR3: CAILSGVEETQYF
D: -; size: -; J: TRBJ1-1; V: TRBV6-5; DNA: TGTGCCAGCAGTTACTTAGACGGGAACACTGAAGCTTTCTTT; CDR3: CASSYLDGNTEAFF
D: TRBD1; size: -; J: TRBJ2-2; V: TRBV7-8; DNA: TGTGCCAGCAGCTTAGCGTTGAGACAGGGAGTAGCCGGGGAGCTGTTTTTT; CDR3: CASSLALRQGVAGELFF
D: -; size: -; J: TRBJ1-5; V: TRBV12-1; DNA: TGTGCCAGCAGCCGGGGGGCTAGCAATCAGCCCCAGCATTTT; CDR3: CASSRGASNQPQHF
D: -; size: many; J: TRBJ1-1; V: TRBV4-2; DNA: TGTGCCAGCAGCCAAGATAAAGGGACTGAAGCTTTCTTT; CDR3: CASSQDKGTEAFF